The TCR beta chain under discussion was sequenced for a study of cytomegalovirus exposure and HLA in healthy donors. Study-level points and caveats: Near-uniform donor sequencing depth was presumed by presence/absence analyses. Cytomegalovirus-associated TCR beta chains were listed, numbering 150 to 200. It was confirmed in vitro that a few of the CMV-associated chains were specific for CMV antigens.

Germline CDR1 LGHNA, CDR2 YSLEER. CDR3 length: 17 amino acids. V was trimmed by 0 bases and J by 0 bases, leaving 14 bases between them. PCR employed 60 Vbeta and 13 Jbeta primers. Clones were read by immunoSEQ multiplex PCR, and TCRdb kept only the in-frame ones, dropping some. There are fewer than 200,000 clones in the sample; around 80% occur only once, and about 7% lies in the top ten. Notes on this clone: Its antigen remains unidentified.

Sequencing was performed on PBMCs. The chain couples TRBV4-3 to TRBJ1-1; possible D gene TRBD1, 5 bases. The clonotype originates from a woman under 40 in good health and CMV-seropositive. The CDR3 nucleotides read TGCGCCAGCAGCCAAGAATCGAACAGGAACTTGAACACTGAAGCTTTCTTT. Its translation: CASSQESNRNLNTEAFF.